The 21 T cell receptor beta chains below were found in one sample sequenced in a study of CD8 T cells in ankylosing spondylitis. TCRdb reprocessed the 5' RACE reads via MiXCR and lists one record per CDR3 protein. Seen here are tens of thousands of distinct CDR3 sequences, approximately 10% observed once, and the top ten hold about 1.4%. Material for sequencing was blood, either unsorted or a sorted T cell fraction (not recorded which). These receptors originate from a male donor with ankylosing spondylitis or in good health (not recorded which).

Many counts were recorded for this clonotype. This rearrangement joins TRBV5-1 to TRBJ2-2; perhaps TRBD2 as D (5 bases). This CDR3 is 15 amino acids long. Germline lookup yields CDR1 SGHRS and CDR2 YFSETQ. The germline V and J ends were trimmed by 0 bases and 3 bases, with 9 bases remaining between them. The CDR3 DNA reads TGCGCCAGCAGCTTGGGGGCGCGGGACACCGGGGAGCTGTTTTTT. It translates to CASSLGARDTGELFF.

Sample share makes this clonotype medium-sized (0.01 to 0.1%). The V gene is TRBV29-1, the J gene TRBJ1-1, with D tentatively TRBD1 (5 bases). Germline V gene data show CDR1 as SQVTM and CDR2 as ANQGSEA. CDR3 length: 16 amino acids. V lost 3 bases to trimming and J lost 4 bases, with 21 bases between them. The CDR3 sequence: CSVDASAMGVGTEAFF. CDR3 nucleotides: TGCAGCGTTGATGCCTCGGCCATGGGGGTGGGCACTGAAGCTTTCTTT.

V gene TRBV15 combines with J gene TRBJ2-7; no definite D call. Per the germline V gene, CDR1 is LNHNV and CDR2 is YYDKDF (reference sequence). Trimming took off 0 bases at V and 2 bases at J, with 11 bases between the two ends. The CDR3 length is 15 residues. This chain's CDR3 is CATSRDRQIPYEQYF. The DNA for the CDR3 is TGTGCCACCAGCAGAGATAGGCAGATCCCCTACGAGCAGTACTTC.

The rearrangement joins TRBV2 to TRBJ2-7; 7 nucleotides match TRBD1. This CDR3 region has 14 residues. CDR1 SNHLY and CDR2 FYNNEI come from the germline V gene. The trim removed 4 bases at V and 4 bases at J, leaving 7 bases unmatched. The CDR3, as DNA: TGTGCCAGCAGTGGTGGCCAGGGGGTTTACGAGCAGTACTTC. Protein product: CASSGGQGVYEQYF.

This clonotype was recorded at least ten times. The J gene is TRBJ1-2, the V gene TRBV20-1; 8 bases line up with TRBD1. CDR1 DFQATT and CDR2 SNEGSKA come from the germline V gene (reference sequence). Trimming cost V 6 bases and J 8 bases; bases outside gene matches: 8. CDR3 length: 12 residues. CDR3 DNA: TGCAGTGCCCCAGACAGGGGAAGCGGCTACACCTTC. This translates into CSAPDRGSGYTF.

This clonotype was found many times. The rearrangement uses TRBV27 and TRBJ2-7; possible D gene TRBD1, 5 bases. Germline-derived CDR1 and CDR2 are MNHEY and SMNVEV (reference sequence). The V end was cut by 6 bases, the J end by 3 bases, with 15 bases between. The CDR3 covers 14 residues. CDR3: CASRGISQGYEQYF. The DNA for the CDR3 is TGTGCCAGCAGGGGGATTTCTCAGGGCTACGAGCAGTACTTC.

This clonotype was found many times. The rearrangement links TRBV20-1 to TRBJ2-3, with 7 nucleotides matching TRBD1. In germline, CDR1 is DFQATT, CDR2 SNEGSKA (reference sequence). The CDR3 runs 13 residues. The junction had 4 bases not matched to a gene; V was cut back by 3 bases and J by 4 bases. CDR3: CSASRQGADTQYF. The CDR3 DNA reads TGCAGTGCTAGTCGCCAGGGGGCAGATACGCAGTATTTT.

Ten or more counts support this clonotype. J is TRBJ1-1 and V is TRBV5-1; 9 bases are shared with TRBD1. The trim removed 1 base at V and 0 bases at J, leaving 4 bases unmatched. The CDR3 is made up of 16 amino acids. In germline, CDR1 is SGHRS, CDR2 YFSETQ. The CDR3 DNA follows: TGCGCCAGCAGCTTGCGAGGGACAGGGCTGAACACTGAAGCTTTCTTT. Amino acids: CASSLRGTGLNTEAFF.

Relative to its sample, this clonotype is medium-sized. This chain links TRBV6-2 or TRBV6-3 with TRBJ2-1, with 8 positions matching TRBD2. CDR3 length: 16 residues. V was pared by 0 bases and J by 9 bases, with 10 bases of the junction left unmatched. Germline-derived CDR1 and CDR2 are MNHEY and SVGEGT. CDR3 coding DNA: TGTGCCAGCAGTTACTCTACTAGCGGTACCGAGCGTGAGCAGTTCTTC. It yields the protein CASSYSTSGTEREQFF.

The V gene is TRBV5-1, the J gene TRBJ2-7; 8 bases line up with TRBD2. Germline V lookup: CDR1 SGHRS, CDR2 YFSETQ. This CDR3 comprises 16 residues. The V and J ends lost 1 base and 2 bases, in that order; junction bases with no gene match: 8. The CDR3 nucleotides are TGCGCCAGCAGCTTGCGAAGCGGGGGCCTCGCCTACGAGCAGTACTTC. This sequence encodes CASSLRSGGLAYEQYF.

The sample holds one count of this clonotype. With a much larger clone just one base away, this may be a read error. The chain combines TRBV3-1 with TRBJ1-5; the D is unclear. Germline V gene data show CDR1 as LGHDT and CDR2 as YNNKEL (reference sequence). This CDR3 spans 15 amino acids. CDR3 sequence: CACSQARGGNQPQHF. In DNA form, the CDR3 reads TGTGCCTGCAGCCAAGCACGCGGGGGCAATCAGCCCCAGCATTTT.

This clonotype showed up just a few times. CDR3 residues: CASSLTESNYGYTF. In DNA, the CDR3 is TGTGCCAGCTCACTGACAGAGTCTAACTATGGCTACACCTTC. This chain connects TRBV18 to TRBJ1-2; perhaps TRBD1 as D (5 bases). Germline values: CDR1 KGHSH, CDR2 LQKENI. CDR3 length: 14 amino acids. V was cut by 4 bases and J by 0 bases, with 9 bases left in between.

The V call is TRBV19, the J call TRBJ2-3; either TRBD1 or TRBD2 may supply D (6 bases each). This CDR3 spans 15 amino acids. CDR1 and CDR2 from the germline V gene are LNHDA and SQIVND (reference sequence). V was cut by 6 bases and J by 3 bases, with 16 bases left in between. CDR3 bases: TGTGCCAGTAGGTTTTCCGGGGGCGGGACAGATACGCAGTATTTT. This gives the protein CASRFSGGGTDTQYF.

This clonotype showed up many times. This chain uses TRBV24-1 with TRBJ2-3; TRBD2 matches 7 bases. This CDR3 has 16 residues. The J segment lost 1 base and the V segment lost 7 bases, leaving 10 bases of the junction unmatched. The V gene's germline CDR1 is KGHDR and CDR2 SFDVKD. The CDR3 loop is CATSGGRALGTDTQYF. CDR3 sequence (DNA): TGTGCCACCAGCGGGGGGAGGGCCCTCGGCACAGATACGCAGTATTTT.

Ten or more counts support this clonotype. The chain joins TRBV4-1 to TRBJ1-1; no firm D call. Germline CDR1 MGHRA, CDR2 YSYEKL. The V end was cut by 0 bases, the J end by 1 base, with 9 bases between. The CDR3 sequence is 15 residues long. The CDR3 spells CASSQEGMTNTEAFF. CDR3 nucleotide sequence: TGCGCCAGCAGCCAAGAGGGGATGACGAACACTGAAGCTTTCTTT.

There are many counts of this clonotype. The chain combines TRBV5-1 with TRBJ2-1; 11 bases line up with TRBD1. The V and J ends lost 4 bases and 7 bases, in that order; junction bases with no gene match: 4. From germline, CDR1 is SGHRS and CDR2 YFSETQ. The CDR3 is 14 residues long. The CDR3 is CASSDGTGGNEQFF. The CDR3 DNA follows: TGCGCCAGCAGCGACGGGACAGGGGGGAATGAGCAGTTCTTC.

This clonotype has at least ten counts. The chain has TRBV5-1 and TRBJ2-3, with 10 bases lining up with TRBD2. Germline CDR1 and CDR2: SGHRS and YFSETQ. V gave up 2 bases and J gave up 0 bases; unmatched junction bases: 3. The CDR3 totals 16 residues. CDR3 bases: TGCGCCAGCAGCTTACTAGCGGGGACTAGCACAGATACGCAGTATTTT. This encodes CASSLLAGTSTDTQYF.

This clonotype was found many times. The rearrangement links TRBV7-2 to TRBJ2-5, with D unresolved. The V gene lost 4 bases and the J gene lost 5 bases, with 11 bases spanning the gap. This CDR3 is 13 amino acids long. Germline V gene lookup returns CDR1 SGHTA and CDR2 FQGNSA. The CDR3 here is CASSWARSETQYF. In DNA, the CDR3 is TGTGCCAGCAGCTGGGCCCGGTCCGAGACCCAGTACTTC.

This clonotype was picked up many times. The V call is TRBV3-1, the J call TRBJ1-6; a weak D match, TRBD1 (5 bases). Trimming took 5 bases from V and 14 from J, leaving 19 bases between them. Germline CDR1 LGHDT, CDR2 YNNKEL (reference sequence). This CDR3 is 14 amino acids long. CDR3 protein: CASSKSQAGGALHF. The CDR3 coding sequence is TGTGCCAGCAGCAAAAGCCAGGCCGGAGGGGCCCTCCACTTT.

This clonotype was found many times. The chain combines TRBV20-1 with TRBJ1-1; no definite D call. The CDR3 spans 15 residues. Trimming removed 0 bases from V and 1 base from J, with 12 bases in between. Germline lookup yields CDR1 DFQATT and CDR2 SNEGSKA (reference sequence). CDR3 sequence reads: CSARDSRRPNTEAFF. The DNA for the CDR3 is TGCAGTGCTAGAGATTCCCGACGGCCGAACACTGAAGCTTTCTTT.

The V call is TRBV7-8, the J call TRBJ2-3; D unresolved. With 5 bases removed from V and 6 bases from J, the gap between germline ends came to 9 bases. Germline V gene lookup returns CDR1 SGHVS and CDR2 FQNEAQ. The CDR3 has 12 residues. CDR3 DNA sequence: TGTGCCAGCAGCCCCCAGTGGGATACGCAGTATTTT. This encodes CASSPQWDTQYF.